The clone carrying this TCR beta chain was recorded a few times. TCRdb re-called the 5' RACE reads with MiXCR, one entry per CDR3 protein. Of 250,000 to 350,000 distinct CDR3 sequences in the sample, around 18% are singletons; the top ten hold 7.5% to 9%. This sample stems from a study of CD8 T cells in ankylosing spondylitis. Germline V CDR1 and CDR2: SQVTM, ANQGSEA. With V trimmed by 6 bases and J by 3 bases, 7 bases remained unmatched. This CDR3 region has 13 residues. Specimen: blood, either unsorted or a sorted T cell fraction (not recorded which). The chain employs TRBV29-1 and TRBJ2-5, with TRBD1 matching 7 bases. The TCR comes from a male donor with ankylosing spondylitis or in good health (not recorded which). In DNA, the CDR3 is TGCAGCGTCGCCCCGGGACAGAAAGAGACCCAGTACTTC. It specifies CSVAPGQKETQYF.